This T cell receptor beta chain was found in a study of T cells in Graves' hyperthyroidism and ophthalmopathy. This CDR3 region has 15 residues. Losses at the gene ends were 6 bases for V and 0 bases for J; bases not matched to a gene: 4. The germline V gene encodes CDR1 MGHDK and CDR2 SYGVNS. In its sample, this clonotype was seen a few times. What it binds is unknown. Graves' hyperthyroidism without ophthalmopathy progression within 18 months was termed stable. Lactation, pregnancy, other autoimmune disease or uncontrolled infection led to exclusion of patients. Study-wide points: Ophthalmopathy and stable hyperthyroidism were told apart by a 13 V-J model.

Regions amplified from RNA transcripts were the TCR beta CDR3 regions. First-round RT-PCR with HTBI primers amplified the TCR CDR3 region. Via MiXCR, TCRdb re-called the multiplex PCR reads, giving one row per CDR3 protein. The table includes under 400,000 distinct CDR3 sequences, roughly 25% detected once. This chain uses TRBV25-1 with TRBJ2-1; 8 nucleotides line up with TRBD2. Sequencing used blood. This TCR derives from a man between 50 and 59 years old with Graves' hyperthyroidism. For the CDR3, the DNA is TGTGCCAGCAGCATCAGCGGGAGCTCCTACAATGAGCAGTTCTTC. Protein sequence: CASSISGSSYNEQFF.